The TCR beta chain under discussion was sequenced for a study of blood T cell repertoires in COVID-19. Overall study context: Collection of acute and convalescent COVID-19 samples took place in the United States, Italy and Spain.

In the authors' methods: Cell counts per sample came from amplifying reference gene primers. TCRdb's table, derived via immunoSEQ multiplex PCR, lists solely in-frame clones and lacks some. Clone size and the V and J calls come from that table; the DNA yielded D and trimming. This table has around 65,000 clones, approximately 79% appearing once. This CDR3 is built from 13 residues. V lost 1 base and J lost 0, with 4 bases in between. The germline V gene encodes CDR1 SGHTA and CDR2 FQGNSA. Sequencing was carried out using peripheral blood. The chain carries TRBV7-2 and TRBJ2-7; D call uncertain. This TCR was sampled from a woman over 75 with active or convalescent COVID-19. The CDR3 nucleotides are TGTGCCAGCAGCTTAGACTCCTCCTACGAGCAGTACTTC. Protein: CASSLDSSYEQYF.